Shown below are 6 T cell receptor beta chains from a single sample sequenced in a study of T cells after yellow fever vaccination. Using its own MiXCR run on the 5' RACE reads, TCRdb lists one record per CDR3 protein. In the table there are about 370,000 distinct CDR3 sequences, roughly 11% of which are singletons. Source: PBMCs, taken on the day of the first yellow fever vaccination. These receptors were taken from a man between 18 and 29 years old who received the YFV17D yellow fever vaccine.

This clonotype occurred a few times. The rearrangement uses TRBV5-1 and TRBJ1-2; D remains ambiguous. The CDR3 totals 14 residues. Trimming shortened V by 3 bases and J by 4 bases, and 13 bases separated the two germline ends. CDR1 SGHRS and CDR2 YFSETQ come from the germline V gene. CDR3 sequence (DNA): TGCGCCAGCAGCTCCTCCCCAGGCACCTATGGCTACACCTTC. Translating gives CASSSSPGTYGYTF.

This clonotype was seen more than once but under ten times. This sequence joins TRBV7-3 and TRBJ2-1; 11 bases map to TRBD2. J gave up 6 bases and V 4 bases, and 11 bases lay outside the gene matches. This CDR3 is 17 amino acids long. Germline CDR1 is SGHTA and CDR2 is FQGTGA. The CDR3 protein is CASSSTPGLADFNEQFF. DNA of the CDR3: TGTGCCAGCAGCTCAACACCGGGACTAGCGGACTTCAATGAGCAGTTCTTC.

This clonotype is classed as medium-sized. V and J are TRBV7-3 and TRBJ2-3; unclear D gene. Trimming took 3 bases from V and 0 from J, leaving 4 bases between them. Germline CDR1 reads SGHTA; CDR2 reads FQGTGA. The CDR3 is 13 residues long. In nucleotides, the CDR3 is TGTGCCAGCAGCTTCTCCAGCACAGATACGCAGTATTTT. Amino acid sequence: CASSFSSTDTQYF.

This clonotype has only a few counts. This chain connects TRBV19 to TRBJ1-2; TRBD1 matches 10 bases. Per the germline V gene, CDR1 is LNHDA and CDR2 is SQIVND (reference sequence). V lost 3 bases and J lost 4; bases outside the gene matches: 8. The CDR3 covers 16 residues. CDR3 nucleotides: TGTGCCAGTAGTATTCCGGGACAGGGGCGAGGCTATGGCTACACCTTC. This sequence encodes CASSIPGQGRGYGYTF.

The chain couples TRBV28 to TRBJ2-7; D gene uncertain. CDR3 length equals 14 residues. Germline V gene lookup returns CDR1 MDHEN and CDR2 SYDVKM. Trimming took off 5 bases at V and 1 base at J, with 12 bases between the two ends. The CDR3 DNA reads TGTGCCAGCAGTCCCAGGAGCGCTTCCTACGAGCAGTACGTC. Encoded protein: CASSPRSASYEQYV.

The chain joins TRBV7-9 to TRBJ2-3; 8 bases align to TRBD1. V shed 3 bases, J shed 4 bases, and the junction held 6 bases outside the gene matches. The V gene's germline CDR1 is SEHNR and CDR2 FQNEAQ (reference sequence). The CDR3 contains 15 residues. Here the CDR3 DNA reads TGTGCCAGCAGCTTTCGACAGGGGATCGCAGATACGCAGTATTTT. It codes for CASSFRQGIADTQYF.